This entry describes one T cell receptor (beta chain). The V and J ends lost 0 bases and 8 bases respectively, with 13 bases between them. Germline V CDR1 and CDR2: LGHNA, YSLEER. The CDR3 has 14 amino acids. The study ran its PCR with 60 Vbeta and 13 Jbeta primers. Produced via immunoSEQ multiplex PCR; TCRdb's table is partial and in-frame only. The sample contains 99,000 or so clones, 75% to 85% of which appear only once. The sample is drawn from a study of cytomegalovirus exposure and HLA in healthy donors. Sequences were obtained from PBMCs. The origin of this receptor is a young man in good health and CMV-seronegative. The chain has TRBV4-3 and TRBJ1-1; D uncertain. The CDR3 region is CASSQDNGGREAFF. As DNA, the CDR3 is TGCGCCAGCAGCCAAGATAACGGAGGGAGAGAAGCTTTCTTT.